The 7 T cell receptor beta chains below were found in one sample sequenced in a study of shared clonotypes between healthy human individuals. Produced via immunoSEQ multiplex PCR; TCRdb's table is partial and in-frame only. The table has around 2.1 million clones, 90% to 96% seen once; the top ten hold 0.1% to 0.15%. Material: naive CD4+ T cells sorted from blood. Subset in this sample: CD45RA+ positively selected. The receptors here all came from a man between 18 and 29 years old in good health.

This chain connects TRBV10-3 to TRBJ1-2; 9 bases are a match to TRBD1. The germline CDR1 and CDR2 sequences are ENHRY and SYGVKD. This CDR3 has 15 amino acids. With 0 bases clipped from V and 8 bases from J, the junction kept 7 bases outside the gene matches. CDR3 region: CAISESRDRENGYTF. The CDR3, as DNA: TGTGCCATCAGTGAGTCCCGGGACAGGGAAAACGGCTACACCTTC.

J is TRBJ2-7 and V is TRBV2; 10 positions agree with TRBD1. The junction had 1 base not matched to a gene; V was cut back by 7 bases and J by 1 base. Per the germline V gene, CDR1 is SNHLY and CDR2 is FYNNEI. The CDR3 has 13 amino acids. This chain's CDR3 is CASMGQGSYEQYF. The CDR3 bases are TGTGCCAGCATGGGACAGGGGTCCTACGAGCAGTACTTC.

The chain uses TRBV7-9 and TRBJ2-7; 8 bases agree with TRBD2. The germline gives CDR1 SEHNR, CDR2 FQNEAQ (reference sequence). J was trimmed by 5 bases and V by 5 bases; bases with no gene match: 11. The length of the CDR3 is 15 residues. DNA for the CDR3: TGTGCCAGCAGCCGACTAGGACTAGCTCCCGACGAGCAGTACTTC. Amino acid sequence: CASSRLGLAPDEQYF. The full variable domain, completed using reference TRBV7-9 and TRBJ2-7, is DTGVSQNPRHKITKRGQNVTFRCDPISEHNRLYWYRQTLGQGPEFLTYFQNEAQLEKSRLLSDRFSAERPKGSFSTLEIQRTEQGDSAMYLCASSRLGLAPDEQYFGPGTRLTVT.

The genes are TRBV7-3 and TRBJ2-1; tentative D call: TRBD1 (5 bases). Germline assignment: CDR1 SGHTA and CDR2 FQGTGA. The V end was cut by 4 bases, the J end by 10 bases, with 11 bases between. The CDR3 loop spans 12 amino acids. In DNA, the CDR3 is TGTGCCAGCAGCTCAACAGGCGGAGAGCAGTTCTTC. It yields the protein CASSSTGGEQFF. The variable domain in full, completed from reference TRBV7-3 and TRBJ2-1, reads GAGVSQTPSNKVTEKGKYVELRCDPISGHTALYWYRQSLGQGPEFLIYFQGTGAADDSGLPNDRFFAVRPEGSVSTLKIQRTERGDSAVYLCASSSTGGEQFFGPGTRLTVL.

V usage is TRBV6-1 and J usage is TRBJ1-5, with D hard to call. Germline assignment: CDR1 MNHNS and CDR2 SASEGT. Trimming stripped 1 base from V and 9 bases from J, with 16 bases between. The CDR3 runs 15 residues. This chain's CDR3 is CASSEGEGPRRPQHF. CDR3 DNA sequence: TGTGCCAGCAGTGAAGGGGAAGGCCCCCGGCGGCCCCAGCATTTT.

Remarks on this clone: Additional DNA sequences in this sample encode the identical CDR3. The DNA of the CDR3 is TGTGCCAGCAGCCTCCGCGACTATGGCTACACCTTC. Amino acids: CASSLRDYGYTF. The rearrangement uses TRBV28 and TRBJ1-2; D is unclear. Trimming removed 6 bases from V and 3 bases from J, with 8 bases in between. This CDR3 is built from 12 residues. Per germline, CDR1 MDHEN and CDR2 SYDVKM.

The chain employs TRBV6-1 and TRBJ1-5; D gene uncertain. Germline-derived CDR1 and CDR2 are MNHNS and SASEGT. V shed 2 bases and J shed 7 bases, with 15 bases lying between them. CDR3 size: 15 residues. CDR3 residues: CASSESRGNFQPQHF. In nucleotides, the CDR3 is TGTGCCAGCAGTGAAAGTAGAGGCAATTTCCAGCCCCAGCATTTT.